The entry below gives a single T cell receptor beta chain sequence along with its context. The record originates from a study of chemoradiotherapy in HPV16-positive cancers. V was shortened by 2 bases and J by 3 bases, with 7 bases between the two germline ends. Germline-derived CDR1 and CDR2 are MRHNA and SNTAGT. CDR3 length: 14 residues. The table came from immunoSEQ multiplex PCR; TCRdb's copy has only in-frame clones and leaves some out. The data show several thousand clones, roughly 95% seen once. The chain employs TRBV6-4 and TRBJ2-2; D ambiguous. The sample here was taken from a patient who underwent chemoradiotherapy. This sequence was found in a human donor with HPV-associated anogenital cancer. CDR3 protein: CASSDRQHTGELFF. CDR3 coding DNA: TGTGCCAGCAGTGACCGGCAGCACACCGGGGAGCTGTTTTTT.